This TCR beta chain was observed in a study of control samples from healthy donors and cancer patients (dated by TCRdb to 2018 to 2021). To note about this clone: What antigen it recognizes has not been identified. Per-nucleotide qualities are absent, and no much larger clonotype sits a single base away.

The library was built by means of the immunoSEQ multiplex PCR assay. TCRdb provides this immuneACCESS table in a form limited to in-frame rearrangements. Some clones are lacking; in checked studies, under half of them reflect an unresolved V gene, and why the rest are absent is not known. The table for this sample lists approximately 87,000 clones; roughly 91% of them were counted only once. The ten most abundant clones make up approximately 15% of the sample. The CDR3 runs 14 amino acids, cysteine and phenylalanine included. Of the read, only the CDR3 DNA is kept; its 42 bases are in frame from base 1. Trimming removed 8 bases from V and 7 bases from J, leaving 15 bases between the germline ends. According to the germline V gene, CDR1 reads SGHDN and CDR2 reads FVKESK.

The sequence was obtained from a middle-aged man in good health. The specimen was blood. This receptor chain uses TRBV14 and TRBJ1-6, and possibly TRBD1, on 6 matching bases. The bases are TGTGCCAGCTCCCCAGGGGCGAGAAATTCACCCCTCCACTTT. Translated, it reads CASSPGARNSPLHF. Full variable domain (CDR3 extended with the reference TRBV14 and TRBJ1-6 proteins): EAGVTQFPSHSVIEKGQTVTLRCDPISGHDNLYWYRRVMGKEIKFLLHFVKESKQDESGMPNNRFLAERTGGTYSTLKVQPAELEDSGVYFCASSPGARNSPLHFGNGTRLTVT.